This record looks at one T cell receptor (beta chain) sequence and its context. Its antigen is unknown. These data originate in a study of OX40 agonist ivuxolimab in advanced cancers. Whole-study results and caveats: Normalized expansion of T-cell clones was also low for some nonresponders.

Only in-frame clones appear in the TCRdb table, and some are missing; sequencing was by immunoSEQ multiplex PCR. Of about 40,000 clones in the sample, roughly 88% are singletons; the top ten hold around a quarter. Per the germline V gene, CDR1 is MRHNA and CDR2 is SNTAGT. The CDR3 consists of 16 residues. J gave up 0 bases and V 2 bases, and 3 bases lay outside the gene matches. The chain is built from TRBV6-4 and TRBJ2-1; 8 bases are a match to TRBD2. The receptor was derived from an adult with an advanced solid tumor such as melanoma, head and neck, liver or kidney cancer. The input for sequencing was CD4+ or CD8+ T cells sorted from blood, taken in a trial of the OX40 agonist ivuxolimab. The DNA for the CDR3 is TGTGCCAGCAGTGACAGGGCGGGAGGCTCCTACAATGAGCAGTTCTTC. Translated: CASSDRAGGSYNEQFF.